This T cell receptor beta chain is from a study of T cell changes during pregnancy in multiple sclerosis. TCRdb's table, derived via immunoSEQ multiplex PCR, lists solely in-frame clones and lacks some. The table records about 58,000 clones, just over 90% of them present only once. The CDR3 extends over 11 amino acids. Germline loops: CDR1 SNHLY, CDR2 FYNNEI. The V and J ends lost 6 bases and 11 bases, in that order; junction bases with no gene match: 6. The gene calls are TRBV2 and TRBJ1-1; TRBD1 agrees at 7 bases. This clonotype was obtained from a female donor with multiple sclerosis, enrolled in a pregnancy study. Sequencing used CD8+ T cells from peripheral blood mononuclear cells, obtained in the second trimester of pregnancy. CDR3 nucleotides: TGTGCCAGCAGGACAGGGTTTTATGCTTTCTTT. The encoded protein is CASRTGFYAFF. Full variable domain (rest looked up from reference TRBV2 and TRBJ1-1): EPEVTQTPSHQVTQMGQEVILRCVPISNHLYFYWYRQILGQKVEFLVSFYNNEISEKSEIFDDQFSVERPDGSNFTLKIRSTKLEDSAMYFCASRTGFYAFFGQGTRLTVV.